Each of the 7 T cell receptor beta chains below was sequenced from the same sample in a study of PD-L1 blockade in urothelial cancer. Measured with immunoSEQ multiplex PCR; TCRdb has only the in-frame clones, and not every one. In the table there are 35,000 to 55,000 clones, more than 75% of which are singletons. Sequencing used PBMCs, obtained around atezolizumab (anti-PD-L1) treatment. These receptor sequences come from a woman aged 60-75 years with urothelial cancer.

The chain uses TRBV2 and TRBJ1-1; no reliable D call. Per germline, CDR1 SNHLY and CDR2 FYNNEI. The CDR3 has 17 residues. V was clipped by 3 bases and J by 5 bases, with 22 bases between them. The CDR3 nucleotides are TGTGCCAGCAGTGATAGCTCCGTTGACCCCAGATGGACTGAAGCTTTCTTT. Amino acids: CASSDSSVDPRWTEAFF.

The chain recombines TRBV9 with TRBJ2-6; no clear D. Trimming removed 4 bases at V and 0 bases at J, with 20 bases between. This CDR3 is built from 19 residues. Germline CDR1 reads SGDLS; CDR2 reads YYNGEE. The CDR3: CASSPGQRQILSGANVLTF. CDR3 bases: TGTGCCAGCAGCCCCGGCCAGAGACAAATTCTCTCTGGGGCCAACGTCCTGACTTTC.

The chain is built from TRBV29-1 and TRBJ2-2, with 11 bases matching TRBD1. This CDR3 has 14 amino acids. Germline CDR1 SQVTM, CDR2 ANQGSEA. With 5 bases clipped from V and 5 bases from J, the junction kept 4 bases outside the gene matches. The CDR3 is CSVSRDRGTGELFF. The CDR3 coding sequence is TGCAGCGTTTCCCGGGACAGGGGGACCGGGGAGCTGTTTTTT.

J is TRBJ2-5 and V is TRBV5-4; 9 bases are shared with TRBD2. The CDR3 sequence is 16 residues long. CDR1 is SGHNT and CDR2 is YYREEE in the germline V gene (reference sequence). Trimming removed 4 bases from V and 2 bases from J; junction bases left unmatched: 9. The CDR3 bases are TGTGCCAGCAGCCTGGACCCTGCGGGGGGGCAAGAGACCCAGTACTTC. Protein product: CASSLDPAGGQETQYF. Together with reference TRBV5-4 and TRBJ2-5, the CDR3 gives the full variable domain: ETGVTQSPTHLIKTRGQQVTLRCSSQSGHNTVSWYQQALGQGPQFIFQYYREEENGRGNFPPRFSGLQFPNYSSELNVNALELDDSALYLCASSLDPAGGQETQYFGPGTRLLVL.

The CDR3 DNA is TGTGCCAGCAGGGTGACAGGGGGCGACACTGAAGCTTTCTTT. Protein product: CASRVTGGDTEAFF. The gene calls are TRBV6-5 and TRBJ1-1; 10 bases agree with TRBD1. Germline V lookup: CDR1 MNHEY, CDR2 SVGAGI. This CDR3 is built from 14 residues. J gave up 3 bases and V 6 bases, and 4 bases lay outside the gene matches.

The chain recombines TRBV7-2 with TRBJ2-7; D possibly corresponds to TRBD1 (6 bases). The CDR3 is made up of 15 amino acids. Trimming took off 0 bases at V and 5 bases at J, with 14 bases between the two ends. The germline CDR1 and CDR2 sequences are SGHTA and FQGNSA. This chain's CDR3 is CASSLASTGSNEQYF. CDR3 DNA: TGTGCCAGCAGCTTAGCCTCCACAGGGTCTAACGAGCAGTACTTC.

The rearrangement uses TRBV6-5 and TRBJ1-2, with 11 positions matching TRBD1. CDR1 and CDR2 from the germline V gene are MNHEY and SVGAGI. The CDR3 sequence is 15 residues long. J was trimmed by 2 bases and V by 3 bases; bases with no gene match: 2. The CDR3 reads CASSYGTGGNYGYTF. In nucleotides, the CDR3 is TGTGCCAGCAGTTATGGGACAGGGGGAAACTATGGCTACACCTTC.